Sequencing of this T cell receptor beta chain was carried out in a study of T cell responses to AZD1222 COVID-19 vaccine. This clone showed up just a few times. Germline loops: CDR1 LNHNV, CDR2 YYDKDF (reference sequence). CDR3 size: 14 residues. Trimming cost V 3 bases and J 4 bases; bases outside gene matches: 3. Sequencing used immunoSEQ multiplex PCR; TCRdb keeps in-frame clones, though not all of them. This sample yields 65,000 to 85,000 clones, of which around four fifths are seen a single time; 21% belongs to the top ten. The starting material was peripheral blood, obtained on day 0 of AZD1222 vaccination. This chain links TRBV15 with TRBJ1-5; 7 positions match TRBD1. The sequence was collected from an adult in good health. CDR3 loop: CATSRPGGNQPQHF. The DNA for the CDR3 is TGTGCCACCAGCAGGCCAGGGGGGAATCAGCCCCAGCATTTT.